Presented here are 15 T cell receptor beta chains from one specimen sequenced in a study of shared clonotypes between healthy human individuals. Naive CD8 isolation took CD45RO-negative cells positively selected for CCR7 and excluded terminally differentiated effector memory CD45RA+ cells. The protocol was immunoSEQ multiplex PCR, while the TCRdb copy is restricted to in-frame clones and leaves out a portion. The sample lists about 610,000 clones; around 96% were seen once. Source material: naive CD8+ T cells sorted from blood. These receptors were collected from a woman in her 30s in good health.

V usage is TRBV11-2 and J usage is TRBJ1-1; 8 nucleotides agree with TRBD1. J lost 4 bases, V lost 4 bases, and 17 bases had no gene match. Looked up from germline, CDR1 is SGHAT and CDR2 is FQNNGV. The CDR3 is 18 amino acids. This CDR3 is CASSYHAQGETWATEAFF. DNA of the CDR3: TGTGCCAGCAGCTACCACGCACAGGGGGAAACATGGGCCACTGAAGCTTTCTTT.

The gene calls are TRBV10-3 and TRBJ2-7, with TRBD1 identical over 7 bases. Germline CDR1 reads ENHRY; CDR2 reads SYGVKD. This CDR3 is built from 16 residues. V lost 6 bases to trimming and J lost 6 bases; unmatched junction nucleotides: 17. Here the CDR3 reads CAIRPPAAGGISEQYF. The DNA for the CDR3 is TGTGCCATCAGGCCTCCCGCCGCAGGGGGTATTAGCGAGCAGTACTTC.

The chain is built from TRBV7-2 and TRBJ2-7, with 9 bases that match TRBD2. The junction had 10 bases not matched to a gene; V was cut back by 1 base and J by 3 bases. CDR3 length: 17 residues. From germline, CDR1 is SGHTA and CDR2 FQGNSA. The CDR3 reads CASSLERASGDDYEQYF. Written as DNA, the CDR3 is TGTGCCAGCAGCTTAGAGCGGGCTAGCGGGGACGACTACGAGCAGTACTTC.

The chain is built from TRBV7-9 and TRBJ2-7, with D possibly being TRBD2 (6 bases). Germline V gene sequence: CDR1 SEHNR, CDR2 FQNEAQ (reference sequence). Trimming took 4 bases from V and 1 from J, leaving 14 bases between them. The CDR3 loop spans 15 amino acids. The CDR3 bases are TGTGCCAGCAGCTCCGCGGAGGGACCTTCCTACGAGCAGTACTTC. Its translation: CASSSAEGPSYEQYF.

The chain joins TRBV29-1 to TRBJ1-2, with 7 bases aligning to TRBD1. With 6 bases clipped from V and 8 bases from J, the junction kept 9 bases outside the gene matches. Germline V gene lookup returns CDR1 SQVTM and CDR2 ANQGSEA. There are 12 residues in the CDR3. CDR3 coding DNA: TGCAGCGTGGATGACAGGGAAAAAGGCTACACCTTC. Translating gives CSVDDREKGYTF.

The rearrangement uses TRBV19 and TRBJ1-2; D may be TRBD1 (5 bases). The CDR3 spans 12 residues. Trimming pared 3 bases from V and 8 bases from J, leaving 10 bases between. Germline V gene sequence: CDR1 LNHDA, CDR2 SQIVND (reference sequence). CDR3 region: CASSIGGEGYTF. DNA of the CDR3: TGTGCCAGTAGTATCGGGGGGGAAGGCTACACCTTC.

The CDR3 DNA follows: TGTGCCAGCAGAGGGACAGGGTCCGACTATGGCTACACCTTC. This codes for CASRGTGSDYGYTF. The chain combines TRBV11-2 with TRBJ1-2, with TRBD1 matching over 9 bases. V gave up 6 bases and J gave up 3 bases; unmatched junction bases: 5. Germline V gene data show CDR1 as SGHAT and CDR2 as FQNNGV. The CDR3 runs to 14 residues.

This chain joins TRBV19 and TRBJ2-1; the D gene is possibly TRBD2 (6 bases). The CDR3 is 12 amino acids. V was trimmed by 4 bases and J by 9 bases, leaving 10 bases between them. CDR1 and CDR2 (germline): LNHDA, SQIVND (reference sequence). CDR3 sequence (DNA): TGTGCCAGTAGTACCGGACTAACTGAGCAGTTCTTC. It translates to CASSTGLTEQFF.

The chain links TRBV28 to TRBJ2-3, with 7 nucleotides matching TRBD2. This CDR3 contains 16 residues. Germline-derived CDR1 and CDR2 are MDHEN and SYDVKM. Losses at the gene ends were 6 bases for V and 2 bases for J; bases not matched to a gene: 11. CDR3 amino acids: CASRPLADALTDTQYF. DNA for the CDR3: TGTGCCAGCAGACCCCTAGCGGACGCCCTCACAGATACGCAGTATTTT.

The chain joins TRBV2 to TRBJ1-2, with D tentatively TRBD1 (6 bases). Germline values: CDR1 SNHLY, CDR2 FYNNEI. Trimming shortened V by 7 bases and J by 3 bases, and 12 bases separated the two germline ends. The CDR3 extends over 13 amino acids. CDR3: CASNRGVDYGYTF. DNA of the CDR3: TGTGCCAGCAATAGGGGGGTGGACTATGGCTACACCTTC.

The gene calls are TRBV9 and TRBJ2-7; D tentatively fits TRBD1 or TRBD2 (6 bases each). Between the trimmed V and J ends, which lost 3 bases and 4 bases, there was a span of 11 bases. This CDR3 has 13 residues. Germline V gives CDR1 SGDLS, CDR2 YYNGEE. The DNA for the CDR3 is TGTGCCAGCAGCGATGGAGGGGGTTACGAGCAGTACTTC. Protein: CASSDGGGYEQYF. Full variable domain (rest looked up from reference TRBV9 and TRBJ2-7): DSGVTQTPKHLITATGQRVTLRCSPRSGDLSVYWYQQSLDQGLQFLIQYYNGEERAKGNILERFSAQQFPDLHSELNLSSLELGDSALYFCASSDGGGYEQYFGPGTRLTVT.

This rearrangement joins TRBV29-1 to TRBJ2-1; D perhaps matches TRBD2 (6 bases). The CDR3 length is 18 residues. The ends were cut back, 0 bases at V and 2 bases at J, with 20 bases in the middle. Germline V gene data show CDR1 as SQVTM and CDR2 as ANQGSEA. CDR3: CSVEDPSVQWGTYNEQFF. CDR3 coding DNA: TGCAGCGTTGAAGACCCTAGCGTTCAGTGGGGAACCTACAATGAGCAGTTCTTC.

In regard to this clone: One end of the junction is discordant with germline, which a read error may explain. As DNA, the CDR3 is TGTGCCAGCAGTTATCAGAACAGCCGGGAGCCCGAATTT. Translation: CASSYQNSREPEF. The rearrangement joins TRBV6-5 to TRBJ2-3, with D perhaps TRBD2 (6 bases). The germline V gene has CDR1 MNHEY and CDR2 SVGAGI. CDR3 length equals 13 residues.

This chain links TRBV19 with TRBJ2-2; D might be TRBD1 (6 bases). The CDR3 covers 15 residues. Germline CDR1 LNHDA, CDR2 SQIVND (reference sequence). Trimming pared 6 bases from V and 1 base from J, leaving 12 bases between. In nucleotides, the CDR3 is TGTGCCAGTAGAGAACAGGGATTGAACACCGGGGAGCTGTTTTTT. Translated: CASREQGLNTGELFF.

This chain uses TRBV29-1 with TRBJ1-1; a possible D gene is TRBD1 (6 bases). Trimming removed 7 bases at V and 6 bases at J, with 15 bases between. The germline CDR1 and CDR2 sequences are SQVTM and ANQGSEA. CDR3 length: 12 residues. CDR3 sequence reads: CSDGTGRAEAFF. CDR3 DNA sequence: TGCAGCGACGGTACAGGGAGGGCTGAAGCTTTCTTT. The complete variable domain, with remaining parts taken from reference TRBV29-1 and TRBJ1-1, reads SAVISQKPSRDICQRGTSLTIQCQVDSQVTMMFWYRQQPGQSLTLIATANQGSEATYESGFVIDKFPISRPNLTFSTLTVSNMSPEDSSIYLCSDGTGRAEAFFGQGTRLTVV.